This entry describes one TCR beta chain. Its matching antigen is unknown. This entry is derived from a study of beta chain features in type 1 diabetes. Findings of the study overall: Shorter TCRB CDR3s, moderately but significantly so, marked every one of the four CD4+ subsets in Type 1 diabetes patients. Insertion counts at VDJ junctions were lower in type 1 diabetes patients, who also showed more deletions there.

The entirety of the isolated RNA underwent reverse transcription, so expressed TCRB transcripts were sequenced. Produced via immunoSEQ multiplex PCR; TCRdb's table is partial and in-frame only. This sample has hundreds of thousands of clones; 15% to 19% occur once, and the top ten carry approximately 0.087%. Sequencing was carried out using naive CD4+ T cells from blood. The sequence was obtained from a man between 18 and 35 years old in good health.

The CDR3 protein is CAWSQTRTIFPVGRLFF. Here the CDR3 DNA reads TGTGCCTGGAGTCAGACTCGGACGATTTTCCCCGTAGGGCGACTGTTTTTT. The rearrangement links TRBV30 to TRBJ1-4, with D uncertain. V was cut by 2 bases and J by 13 bases, with 29 bases left in between. CDR3 length equals 17 residues. Germline CDR1 GTSNPN, CDR2 SVGIG (reference sequence).